The next 13 T cell receptor beta chains were all read from a single sample in a study of Ad26.COV2.S vaccination and SARS-CoV-2 variants. Treatment noted: about 20 received Ad26.COV2.S at low or high dose, single or two shots; 5 received placebo; per-sample allocation not given. Collection of samples fell on day 63 after the first vaccine or placebo injection. Profiling relied on immunoSEQ multiplex PCR, and the TCRdb table lists in-frame clones only, not all of them. The sample lists some 480,000 clones; approximately 90% were seen once. Material: peripheral blood, obtained in a trial of Ad26.COV2.S vaccine versus placebo. These receptor sequences come from a person aged 18-65 years who received the Ad26.COV2.S COVID-19 vaccine or a placebo.

This clone has a single count. The J gene is TRBJ2-1, the V gene TRBV7-2; perhaps D is TRBD1 or TRBD2 (5 bases each). Germline CDR1 and CDR2: SGHTA and FQGNSA. The CDR3 is 13 amino acids. V was clipped by 5 bases and J by 8 bases, with 13 bases between them. The CDR3 spells CASSPGPIDEQFF. The CDR3 coding sequence is TGTGCCAGCAGCCCGGGGCCTATCGATGAGCAGTTCTTC.

The V call is TRBV28, the J call TRBJ1-1; D is perhaps TRBD1 (6 bases). The germline CDR1 and CDR2 sequences are MDHEN and SYDVKM. Trimming cost V 4 bases and J 3 bases, with 12 bases left between them. The CDR3 loop spans 14 amino acids. Written as DNA, the CDR3 is TGTGCCAGCAGTTCCTTAGGGGGTGACACTGAAGCTTTCTTT. It translates to CASSSLGGDTEAFF.

The rearrangement uses TRBV5-1 and TRBJ2-3; 11 nucleotides agree with TRBD2. The CDR3 sequence is 18 residues long. Trimming cost V 4 bases and J 6 bases; bases outside gene matches: 16. The germline CDR1 and CDR2 sequences are SGHRS and YFSETQ. The CDR3 DNA follows: TGCGCCAGCAGCAGAAAACCACTAGCGGGAGAGGTGTCTGATACGCAGTATTTT. It translates to CASSRKPLAGEVSDTQYF.

This chain uses TRBV7-9 with TRBJ2-2; no definite D call. The CDR3 sequence is 14 residues long. The germline V gene has CDR1 SEHNR and CDR2 FQNEAQ (reference sequence). V was cut by 6 bases and J by 4 bases, with 12 bases left in between. The CDR3 reads CASRPDRPTGELFF. The CDR3 DNA follows: TGTGCCAGCAGACCAGATAGACCCACCGGGGAGCTGTTTTTT.

V gene TRBV27 combines with J gene TRBJ2-2; 10 bases agree with TRBD1. The J segment lost 4 bases and the V segment lost 6 bases, leaving 11 bases of the junction unmatched. The CDR3 is 17 amino acids. Germline V gene lookup returns CDR1 MNHEY and CDR2 SMNVEV (reference sequence). The CDR3 DNA reads as TGTGCCAGCAGCCGGATCGGGACAGGGGCCCTCACCGGGGAGCTGTTTTTT. Translated: CASSRIGTGALTGELFF.

The sample holds one count of this clone. This chain connects TRBV3-1 (or the pseudogene TRBV3-2) to TRBJ2-2; 8 bases line up with TRBD2. CDR3 length equals 17 residues. CDR1 is LGHDT and CDR2 is YNNKEL in the germline V gene (reference sequence). The V segment lost 5 bases and the J segment 4 bases; nucleotides outside the gene matches: 12. CDR3 sequence: CASSARGGRLSTGELFF. DNA for the CDR3: TGTGCCAGCAGCGCACGGGGCGGGAGGCTTAGCACCGGGGAGCTGTTTTTT.

On this clone itself: This sample includes further DNA sequences coding for the same CDR3. The chain combines TRBV28 with TRBJ1-1; TRBD1 is a possible D gene (5 bases). The V gene lost 6 bases and the J gene lost 7 bases, with 6 bases spanning the gap. The length of the CDR3 is 10 residues. CDR1 and CDR2 from the germline V gene are MDHEN and SYDVKM. The CDR3 here is CASRRGEAFF. In DNA form, the CDR3 reads TGTGCCAGCAGGAGGGGTGAAGCTTTCTTT.

This clone was seen just once. The chain recombines TRBV18 with TRBJ2-2; 10 nucleotides match TRBD2. The junction had 8 bases not matched to a gene; V was cut back by 3 bases and J by 4 bases. CDR3 length: 17 amino acids. CDR1 and CDR2 from the germline V gene are KGHSH and LQKENI. The CDR3 coding sequence is TGTGCCAGCTCACCCAGGGCTAGCGGGAGTGGCACCGGGGAGCTGTTTTTT. Protein product: CASSPRASGSGTGELFF.

The CDR3 coding sequence is TGTGCCAGCAGGAAAGCAGGGGAAAATTCACCCCTCCACTTT. Translation: CASRKAGENSPLHF. V usage is TRBV28 and J usage is TRBJ1-6, with D perhaps TRBD1 (6 bases). The CDR3 length is 14 residues. V was trimmed by 6 bases and J by 7 bases, leaving 13 bases between them. Looked up from germline, CDR1 is MDHEN and CDR2 is SYDVKM.

Only one count was recorded for this clone. This chain connects TRBV28 to TRBJ2-3, with unresolved D. Trimming pared 9 bases from V and 4 bases from J, leaving 11 bases between. The CDR3 has 12 residues. CDR1 and CDR2 from the germline V gene are MDHEN and SYDVKM. CDR3 in DNA: TGTGCCAGTACGCACTACGCAGATACGCAGTATTTT. This translates into CASTHYADTQYF.

The CDR3 nucleotides read TGTGCCAGCAGCGGACAGGGCCCTTGGAGGCCCCAGCATTTT. This gives the protein CASSGQGPWRPQHF. The chain recombines TRBV28 with TRBJ1-5; 8 bases fit TRBD1. V lost 6 bases to trimming and J lost 9 bases; unmatched junction nucleotides: 10. The V gene's germline CDR1 is MDHEN and CDR2 SYDVKM. This CDR3 is built from 14 residues.

This clone was counted a single time. The sample carries other DNA sequences with the same CDR3. The V and J genes are TRBV29-1 and TRBJ2-7; no definite D call. Deletions cut 6 bases from V and 0 bases from J, with 6 bases between. Germline V gives CDR1 SQVTM, CDR2 ANQGSEA. The CDR3 sequence is 11 residues long. Here the CDR3 DNA reads TGCAGCGTGGAGAGCTCCTACGAGCAGTACTTC. It specifies CSVESSYEQYF.

This clone was detected only a few times. Germline is not matched at one junction end, which may reflect a read error. The chain carries TRBV2 and TRBJ1-4, with D unclear. In germline, CDR1 is SNHLY, CDR2 FYNNEI. This CDR3 has 13 residues. DNA of the CDR3: TGTGCCAGCAGGGAAGGAAGGGAGGAAAAACTGTTTTTT. It specifies CASREGREEKLFF.